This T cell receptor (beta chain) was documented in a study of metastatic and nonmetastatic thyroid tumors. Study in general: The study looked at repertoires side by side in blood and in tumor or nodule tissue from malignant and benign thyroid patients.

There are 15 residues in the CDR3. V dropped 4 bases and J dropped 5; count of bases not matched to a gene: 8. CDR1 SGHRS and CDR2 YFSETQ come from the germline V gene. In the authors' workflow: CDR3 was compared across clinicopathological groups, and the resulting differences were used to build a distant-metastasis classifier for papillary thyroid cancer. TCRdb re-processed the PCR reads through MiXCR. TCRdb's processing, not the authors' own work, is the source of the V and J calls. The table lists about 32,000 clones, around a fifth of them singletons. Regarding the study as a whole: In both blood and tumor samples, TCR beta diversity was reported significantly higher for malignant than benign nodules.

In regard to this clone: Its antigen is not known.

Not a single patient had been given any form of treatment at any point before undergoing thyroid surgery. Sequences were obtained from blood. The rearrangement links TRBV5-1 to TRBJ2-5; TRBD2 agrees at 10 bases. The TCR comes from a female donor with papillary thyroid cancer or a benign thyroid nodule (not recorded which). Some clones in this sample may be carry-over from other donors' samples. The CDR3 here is CASSLQKAGGETQYF. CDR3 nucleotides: TGCGCCAGCAGCCTACAGAAAGCGGGAGGGGAGACCCAGTACTTC.